This T cell receptor beta chain emerged from a study of blood T cells in healthy people across ages. Broader study findings: Because sorting was not performed, PBMCs prevented conclusive naive versus antigen-experienced comparison.

This CDR3 is built from 14 residues. Germline CDR1 and CDR2: SGDLS and YYNGEE. V was clipped by 2 bases and J by 5 bases; unmatched bases: 6. Comment on this clonotype: Its specificity is not known.

Sample-barcoded 5' priming and a J-beta primer mix drove a second PCR of about 6 to 12 cycles. Each TCR beta cDNA got a 12-nucleotide random molecular identifier. TCRdb reanalysed the 5' RACE reads using MiXCR and keeps one entry per CDR3 protein. Of about 2 million distinct CDR3 sequences listed, 40% to 55% were seen once; the top ten hold around 2.1%. PBMCs numbering at least 7 million were isolated per sample. No fewer than 5.5 micrograms of total RNA were isolated from every sample. This sequence was found in a woman aged 40 to 55 in good health. The chain uses TRBV9 and TRBJ2-5; TRBD2 matches at 7 bases. Sequenced material: blood. The CDR3 protein is CASSVRDYPETQYF. The DNA of the CDR3 is TGTGCCAGCAGCGTCCGGGACTACCCCGAGACCCAGTACTTC.